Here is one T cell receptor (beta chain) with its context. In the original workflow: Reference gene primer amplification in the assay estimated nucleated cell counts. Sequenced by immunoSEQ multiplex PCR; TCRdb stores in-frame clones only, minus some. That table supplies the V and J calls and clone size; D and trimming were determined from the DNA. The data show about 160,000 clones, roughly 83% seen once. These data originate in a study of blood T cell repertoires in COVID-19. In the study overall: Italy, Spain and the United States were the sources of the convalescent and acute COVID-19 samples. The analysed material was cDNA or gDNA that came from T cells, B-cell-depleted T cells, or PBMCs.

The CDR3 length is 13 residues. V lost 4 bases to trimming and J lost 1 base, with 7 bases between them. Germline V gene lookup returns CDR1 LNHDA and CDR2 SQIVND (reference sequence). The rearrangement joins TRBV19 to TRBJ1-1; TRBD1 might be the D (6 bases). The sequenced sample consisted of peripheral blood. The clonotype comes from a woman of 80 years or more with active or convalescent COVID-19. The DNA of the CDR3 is TGTGCCAGTAGTACGGGACAGAACACTGAAGCTTTCTTT. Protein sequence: CASSTGQNTEAFF.